Each of the 7 T cell receptor beta chains below was sequenced from the same sample in a study of CD8+CD57+ T cells in acquired aplastic anemia. Investigators profiled TCR beta VDJ and CDR3 from genomic DNA template. TCRdb re-called the reads with MiXCR, one entry per CDR3 protein. The sample lists roughly 160,000 distinct CDR3 sequences; 60% to 70% were seen once. The sample taken for sequencing was sorted CD4+, CD8+, or CD8+CD57+ T cells (not recorded which) from PBMCs. Every receptor here comes from a human donor in good health.

The chain uses TRBV10-1 and TRBJ2-1; D uncertain. The germline V gene has CDR1 WNHNN and CDR2 SYGVQD (reference sequence). V dropped 3 bases and J dropped 7 bases, with 7 bases sitting between them. The CDR3 extends over 12 amino acids. CDR3 coding DNA: TGCGCCAGCAGTGACTTTGGAAATGAGCAGTTCTTC. Protein product: CASSDFGNEQFF.

This clonotype appeared a few times. In DNA, the CDR3 is TGTGCCACCAGTGATCAACCTCAGGGCAATGGCTACACCTTC. The encoded protein is CATSDQPQGNGYTF. V is TRBV24-1 and J is TRBJ1-2, with D perhaps TRBD1 (5 bases). The V and J ends lost 3 bases and 6 bases respectively, with 13 bases between them. The CDR3 covers 14 residues. Germline loops: CDR1 KGHDR, CDR2 SFDVKD.

The J gene is TRBJ2-1, the V gene TRBV12-3 or TRBV12-4, with TRBD1 matching 7 bases. The CDR3 has 19 residues. V lost 3 bases and J lost 4; bases outside the gene matches: 18. In DNA form, the CDR3 reads TGTGCCAGCAGTTTTTTGGCCACTTGGGACAGACCCGAATACAATGAGCAGTTCTTC. Protein product: CASSFLATWDRPEYNEQFF.

Regarding this clonotype: The limits of the CDR3 on the DNA are not certain, so only TCRdb's listed CDR3 is given. The chain has TRBV2 and TRBJ2-2; the D call TRBD2 from the table was never checked on the DNA. Germline CDR1 is SNHLY and CDR2 is FYNNEI. The CDR3 spans 20 residues, counting both ends. The CDR3 here is CASGGEEMLGYEQYFGELFF.

This sequence joins TRBV5-1 and TRBJ2-7; 10 nucleotides agree with TRBD2. CDR1 and CDR2 (germline): SGHRS, YFSETQ. V dropped 4 bases and J dropped 6; count of bases not matched to a gene: 10. This CDR3 has 15 amino acids. CDR3 amino acids: CASSPEAGGPSEQYF. DNA for the CDR3: TGCGCCAGCAGCCCGGAAGCGGGAGGGCCAAGCGAGCAGTACTTC.

This clonotype was observed at least ten times. The chain links TRBV12-3 or TRBV12-4 to TRBJ2-3; 8 bases align to TRBD2. The CDR3 contains 14 residues. V dropped 5 bases and J dropped 1; count of bases not matched to a gene: 2. CDR3 protein: CASSPTSGTDTQYF. CDR3 bases: TGTGCCAGCAGTCCGACTAGCGGCACAGATACGCAGTATTTT.

The chain couples TRBV10-3 to TRBJ1-1; 7 positions agree with TRBD1. The germline V gene encodes CDR1 ENHRY and CDR2 SYGVKD. The CDR3 has 15 residues. The ends lost 2 bases at V and 4 bases at J; junction bases unmatched: 7. This chain's CDR3 is CAISELDRVGTEAFF. The CDR3 bases are TGTGCCATCAGTGAGCTAGACAGGGTGGGCACTGAAGCTTTCTTT.